A single sample is the source of the 6 T cell receptor beta chains below, sequenced in a study of T cell responses to AZD1222 COVID-19 vaccine (dated by TCRdb to the early 2020s). The protocol used for the library was the immunoSEQ multiplex PCR assay. As stored in TCRdb, this immuneACCESS dataset retains in-frame rearrangements with V and J assigned. A fraction of the clones does not appear; measured against another copy, unresolved V genes explain less than half of the discrepancy, and the remainder lacks a known reason. Here the sample has approximately 150,000 clones; about 93% occur a single time. The top ten clonotypes cover roughly 4% of the sample. The time point label for this specimen denotes: about 28 days (+/-7) after the second vaccine dose. This material consisted of peripheral blood, taken 28 days after the second AZD1222 dose. Receptors were obtained from an adult who received the AZD1222 COVID-19 vaccine.

This clone has a single count. The J gene is TRBJ2-3, the V gene TRBV7-9, with D possibly being TRBD1 (5 bases). Germline assignment: CDR1 SEHNR and CDR2 FQNEAQ (reference sequence). Trimming removed 4 bases from V and 4 bases from J, with 9 bases in between. The CDR3 contains 13 residues. The chain's CDR3 is CASSSGWADTQYF. CDR3 nucleotides: TGTGCCAGCAGCTCAGGGTGGGCAGATACGCAGTATTTT.

This chain joins TRBV11-2 and TRBJ2-3; 8 bases line up with TRBD1. Germline CDR1 is SGHAT and CDR2 is FQNNGV. V trimming: 5 bases; J trimming: 2 bases; junction bases outside the gene matches: 9. This CDR3 has 16 residues. CDR3 nucleotides: TGTGCCAGCAGCCCCACCCGACAGGGGATCACAGATACGCAGTATTTT. It is translated as CASSPTRQGITDTQYF.

The gene calls are TRBV5-1 and TRBJ2-1; a possible D gene is TRBD2 (6 bases). The V end lost 4 bases, the J end lost 10 bases, and 9 bases lay between the germline ends. The CDR3 has 11 amino acids. Germline V gives CDR1 SGHRS, CDR2 YFSETQ. The CDR3 spells CASSDSGEQFF. CDR3 nucleotide sequence: TGCGCCAGCAGCGACAGCGGGGAGCAGTTCTTC.

This clone was detected only once. V is TRBV7-9 and J is TRBJ1-2; D is unclear. The CDR3 runs to 14 residues. Germline V gene lookup returns CDR1 SEHNR and CDR2 FQNEAQ (reference sequence). Trimming removed 5 bases at V and 3 bases at J, with 13 bases between. The CDR3 bases are TGTGCCAGCAGCCTCGCCGGGGTGGACTATGGCTACACCTTC. Translation: CASSLAGVDYGYTF. Together with reference TRBV7-9 and TRBJ1-2, the CDR3 gives the full variable domain: DTGVSQNPRHKITKRGQNVTFRCDPISEHNRLYWYRQTLGQGPEFLTYFQNEAQLEKSRLLSDRFSAERPKGSFSTLEIQRTEQGDSAMYLCASSLAGVDYGYTFGSGTRLTVV.

CDR3 region: CASSELRYGQDTYNEQFF. The CDR3 bases are TGTGCCAGCAGTGAACTCAGGTACGGACAGGATACCTACAATGAGCAGTTCTTC. The genes are TRBV25-1 and TRBJ2-1; the match to TRBD1 covers 7 bases. V was pared by 2 bases and J by 2 bases, with 12 bases of the junction left unmatched. CDR3 size: 18 residues. Germline V gives CDR1 MGHDK, CDR2 SYGVNS.

The chain recombines TRBV28 with TRBJ2-2; D not certain. Trimming took off 3 bases at V and 6 bases at J, with 8 bases between the two ends. The CDR3 has 13 amino acids. CDR1 and CDR2 from the germline V gene are MDHEN and SYDVKM. CDR3 residues: CASSLVVPGELFF. CDR3 in DNA: TGTGCCAGCAGTTTGGTAGTTCCCGGGGAGCTGTTTTTT.